Following are 31 T cell receptor beta chains from one sample sequenced in a study of blood T cells in healthy people across ages. A J-beta primer mix and a sample-barcoded 5' primer were used in a second PCR of roughly 6 to 12 cycles. TCRdb re-analysed the 5' RACE reads in MiXCR, keeping a single row per CDR3 protein. The top ten clones hold under 30% of a sample with hundreds of thousands of distinct CDR3 sequences, roughly three fifths of them seen once. Sequencing was performed on blood. The receptors originated from a man in his forties in good health.

The chain links TRBV9 to TRBJ1-4; the D gene is possibly TRBD1 (6 bases). The V gene lost 0 bases and the J gene lost 12 bases, with 18 bases spanning the gap. The CDR3 sequence is 15 residues long. The V gene's germline CDR1 is SGDLS and CDR2 YYNGEE. CDR3 sequence: CASSVDGGQPNELFF. In nucleotides, the CDR3 is TGTGCCAGCAGCGTAGATGGAGGACAGCCGAATGAACTGTTTTTT.

The rearrangement joins TRBV20-1 to TRBJ2-7; weak D call: TRBD2 (6 bases). The germline V gene has CDR1 DFQATT and CDR2 SNEGSKA (reference sequence). V was clipped by 3 bases and J by 1 base, with 16 bases between them. There are 15 residues in the CDR3. CDR3 nucleotide sequence: TGCAGTGCTAGGCGGAGCGGGCTAGCTTCCTACGAGCAGTACTTC. As protein: CSARRSGLASYEQYF.

Worth noting for this clonotype: The germline gene is not matched at one end of the junction; a read error may be the cause. This sequence joins TRBV12-3 or TRBV12-4 and TRBJ2-5; the D call may be TRBD1 or TRBD2 (5 bases each). The CDR3 consists of 13 residues. The CDR3 region has the DNA TGTGCCAGCAGTTTTGGGACCAGAGAGGCCCAGTACTTC. It yields the protein CASSFGTREAQYF.

This clonotype was counted a few times. V gene TRBV7-2 combines with J gene TRBJ1-2; the D gene is possibly TRBD1 (6 bases). The ends were cut back, 7 bases at V and 0 bases at J, with 9 bases in the middle. Germline V lookup: CDR1 SGHTA, CDR2 FQGNSA. The CDR3 has 13 residues. The CDR3, as DNA: TGTGCCAGCACCCAGGGGACTAACTATGGCTACACCTTC. Translated: CASTQGTNYGYTF. The full variable domain, in which reference TRBV7-2 and TRBJ1-2 provide the parts outside the CDR3, is GAGVSQSPSNKVTEKGKDVELRCDPISGHTALYWYRQSLGQGLEFLIYFQGNSAPDKSGLPSDRFSAERTGGSVSTLTIQRTQQEDSAVYLCASTQGTNYGYTFGSGTRLTVV.

As concerns this clonotype: An end of the junction does not agree with germline; a read error may underlie this. The V gene is TRBV20-1, the J gene TRBJ1-2; no clear D. The CDR3 runs to 15 residues. Germline lookup yields CDR1 DFQATT and CDR2 SNEGSKA (reference sequence). CDR3 amino acids: CSASEWSGSNYGCTF. CDR3 sequence (DNA): TGCAGTGCTAGTGAGTGGTCCGGATCTAACTATGGCTGCACCTTC.

In DNA form, the CDR3 reads TGTGCCAGCAGTTGGGACCCTAGCTCCTACGAGCAGTACTTC. Translated, it gives CASSWDPSSYEQYF. V and J are TRBV12-3 or TRBV12-4 and TRBJ2-7, with D perhaps assigned TRBD1 or TRBD2 (5 bases each). The CDR3 loop spans 14 amino acids. V was clipped by 4 bases and J by 0 bases, with 10 bases between them.

This clonotype was seen a handful of times. This rearrangement joins TRBV20-1 to TRBJ2-5; D may be TRBD1 or TRBD2 (5 bases each). This CDR3 region has 14 residues. Germline V gives CDR1 DFQATT, CDR2 SNEGSKA (reference sequence). With 0 bases removed from V and 4 bases from J, the gap between germline ends came to 12 bases. CDR3 residues: CSARDPQGRETQYF. The CDR3 region has the DNA TGCAGTGCTAGAGATCCGCAGGGACGAGAGACCCAGTACTTC.

This chain connects TRBV5-5 to TRBJ2-5, with 7 bases lining up with TRBD1. V lost 6 bases and J lost 5; bases outside the gene matches: 10. The CDR3 totals 14 residues. Germline V gene lookup returns CDR1 SGHKS and CDR2 YYEKEE (reference sequence). For the CDR3, the DNA is TGTGCCAGCATCCTAACAGGGGTCGCGGAGACCCAGTACTTC. Protein: CASILTGVAETQYF.

This rearrangement joins TRBV28 to TRBJ2-1; 7 bases map to TRBD2. Germline-derived CDR1 and CDR2 are MDHEN and SYDVKM. J lost 4 bases, V lost 7 bases, and 19 bases had no gene match. This CDR3 comprises 18 residues. The CDR3 reads CASTYEFGAGEEYNEQFF. The CDR3 nucleotides read TGTGCCAGCACGTACGAGTTTGGGGCGGGAGAAGAATACAATGAGCAGTTCTTC. Combining the CDR3 with reference TRBV28 and TRBJ2-1 gives the whole variable domain DVKVTQSSRYLVKRTGEKVFLECVQDMDHENMFWYRQDPGLGLRLIYFSYDVKMKEKGDIPEGYSVSREKKERFSLILESASTNQTSMYLCASTYEFGAGEEYNEQFFGPGTRLTVL.

V is TRBV20-1 and J is TRBJ2-1; 9 bases agree with TRBD2. This CDR3 spans 17 amino acids. Germline V lookup: CDR1 DFQATT, CDR2 SNEGSKA (reference sequence). Germline trimming cut 0 bases from V and 4 bases from J; bases unmatched to any gene: 10. The CDR3 DNA is TGCAGTGCTAGAGATCTGAGACTAGCGGAAGGTTACAATGAGCAGTTCTTC. This translates into CSARDLRLAEGYNEQFF.

This clonotype has only a few counts. The CDR3 here is CASTSDRGRVQFGANVLTF. For the CDR3, the DNA is TGTGCCAGCACCTCTGACAGGGGGCGCGTACAGTTTGGGGCCAACGTCCTGACTTTC. The chain employs TRBV28 and TRBJ2-6; 10 bases align to TRBD1. The ends lost 7 bases at V and 3 bases at J; junction bases unmatched: 15. This CDR3 comprises 19 residues. Germline loops: CDR1 MDHEN, CDR2 SYDVKM.

This clonotype was picked up one time. One end of the junction varies from germline; a read error may be responsible. The chain recombines TRBV2 with TRBJ2-7; D may be TRBD1 (6 bases). The CDR3 extends over 12 amino acids. In germline, CDR1 is SNHLY, CDR2 FYNNEI. For the CDR3, the DNA is TGTGCCAGCACTGGACAGACCTACGGGCAGTACTTC. This sequence encodes CASTGQTYGQYF.

V gene TRBV9 combines with J gene TRBJ2-1; unclear D gene. Germline V CDR1 and CDR2: SGDLS, YYNGEE. The germline V and J ends were trimmed by 7 bases and 3 bases, with 11 bases remaining between them. CDR3 size: 13 residues. The CDR3 loop is CASAISYYNEQFF. For the CDR3, the DNA is TGTGCCAGCGCAATTTCTTACTACAATGAGCAGTTCTTC. The full variable domain, with the rest looked up from reference TRBV9 and TRBJ2-1, is DSGVTQTPKHLITATGQRVTLRCSPRSGDLSVYWYQQSLDQGLQFLIQYYNGEERAKGNILERFSAQQFPDLHSELNLSSLELGDSALYFCASAISYYNEQFFGPGTRLTVL.

The chain links TRBV7-9 to TRBJ2-5; 7 bases align to TRBD1. CDR1 SEHNR and CDR2 FQNEAQ come from the germline V gene (reference sequence). CDR3 length: 14 residues. After removal of 8 bases from V and 0 bases from J, the junction contained 6 bases not matched to a gene. The CDR3 here is CASDFRGNQETQYF. In nucleotides, the CDR3 is TGTGCCAGCGACTTCAGGGGGAACCAAGAGACCCAGTACTTC.

The chain has TRBV27 and TRBJ2-7, with 9 bases fitting TRBD1. Germline values: CDR1 MNHEY, CDR2 SMNVEV (reference sequence). The V segment lost 3 bases and the J segment 4 bases; nucleotides outside the gene matches: 10. The CDR3 has 16 amino acids. The CDR3 DNA reads TGTGCCAGCAGTTTGGTACTCGGGACAGGGAATTACGAGCAGTACTTC. Its protein product is CASSLVLGTGNYEQYF.

The rearrangement links TRBV20-1 to TRBJ1-2; D gene ambiguous. V lost 0 bases, J lost 3 bases, and 11 bases lay in between. Germline assignment: CDR1 DFQATT and CDR2 SNEGSKA (reference sequence). CDR3 length: 14 amino acids. The CDR3 bases are TGCAGTGCTAGAGATATCACTCGGGACTATGGCTACACCTTC. This encodes CSARDITRDYGYTF.

This clonotype was found once. The chain employs TRBV12-3 or TRBV12-4 and TRBJ2-3; tentative D call: TRBD2 (6 bases). This CDR3 region has 14 residues. V lost 4 bases, J lost 4 bases, and 12 bases lay in between. CDR3 coding DNA: TGTGCCAGCAGTTGGGGCGGGGAGGCAGATACGCAGTATTTT. Protein product: CASSWGGEADTQYF.

This chain connects TRBV4-2 to TRBJ2-7, with TRBD2 identical over 8 bases. This CDR3 spans 15 amino acids. CDR1 and CDR2 from the germline V gene are LGHNA and YNFKEQ. The V and J ends lost 4 bases and 7 bases, in that order; junction bases with no gene match: 12. The CDR3 reads CASSLTREGYNEQYF. The CDR3 region has the DNA TGTGCCAGCAGCCTCACTCGGGAGGGCTACAATGAGCAGTACTTC.

The rearrangement uses TRBV18 and TRBJ1-5; D not certain. V shed 4 bases and J shed 0 bases, with 7 bases lying between them. CDR3 size: 14 residues. CDR1 and CDR2 (germline): KGHSH, LQKENI. The CDR3 sequence is CASSLFDSNQPQHF. CDR3 coding DNA: TGTGCCAGCTCACTATTTGATAGCAATCAGCCCCAGCATTTT.

This clonotype has more than one count but fewer than ten. This chain links TRBV4-3 with TRBJ2-2; D is unresolved. The germline gives CDR1 LGHNA, CDR2 YSLEER. The germline V and J ends were trimmed by 2 bases and 7 bases, with 11 bases remaining between them. The CDR3 consists of 14 residues. CDR3 amino acids: CASSQSVVGGELFF. CDR3 DNA: TGCGCCAGCAGCCAATCGGTAGTGGGCGGGGAGCTGTTTTTT.

The V gene is TRBV7-9, the J gene TRBJ1-4; maybe TRBD1 (6 bases). CDR1 SEHNR and CDR2 FQNEAQ come from the germline V gene (reference sequence). The CDR3 is 15 residues long. Deletions cut 5 bases from V and 8 bases from J, with 18 bases between. CDR3: CASSPRGRDYEKLFF. DNA of the CDR3: TGTGCCAGCAGCCCCAGGGGTAGGGACTACGAAAAACTGTTTTTT.

V and J are TRBV5-1 and TRBJ2-3, with TRBD2 identical over 12 bases. The trim removed 4 bases at V and 5 bases at J, leaving 8 bases unmatched. The germline gives CDR1 SGHRS, CDR2 YFSETQ. The CDR3 spans 16 residues. The CDR3 DNA reads as TGCGCCAGCAGCCACGGACTAGCGGGATTTGAAGATACGCAGTATTTT. Amino acid sequence: CASSHGLAGFEDTQYF. Variable domain in full (rest from reference TRBV5-1 and TRBJ2-3): KAGVTQTPRYLIKTRGQQVTLSCSPISGHRSVSWYQQTPGQGLQFLFEYFSETQRNKGNFPGRFSGRQFSNSRSEMNVSTLELGDSALYLCASSHGLAGFEDTQYFGPGTRLTVL.

The CDR3, as DNA: TGTGCCAGCAGCCGAGCCTGGACAGGGAGATACTACGAGCAGTACTTC. Protein product: CASSRAWTGRYYEQYF. The chain couples TRBV27 to TRBJ2-5, with 8 positions matching TRBD1. The J call is doubtful: the DNA matches TRBJ2-7 better. Per germline, CDR1 MNHEY and CDR2 SMNVEV (reference sequence). The CDR3 has 16 amino acids.

The chain links TRBV15 to TRBJ2-7; D is perhaps TRBD2 (5 bases). Trimming removed 5 bases from V and 2 bases from J, with 16 bases in between. Germline V lookup: CDR1 LNHNV, CDR2 YYDKDF (reference sequence). The length of the CDR3 is 15 residues. CDR3 DNA: TGTGCCACCAGCCATATGAGCGGAAGGACCTACGAGCAGTACTTC. It yields the protein CATSHMSGRTYEQYF.

The genes are TRBV29-1 and TRBJ2-5; D remains unclear. Per the germline V gene, CDR1 is SQVTM and CDR2 is ANQGSEA. The CDR3 totals 14 residues. Here the CDR3 reads CNVSSRRTQETQYF. Here the CDR3 DNA reads TGCAACGTGTCCTCTCGTAGGACCCAAGAGACCCAGTACTTC. Drawing the rest from reference TRBV29-1 and TRBJ2-5, the complete variable domain is SAVISQKPSRDICQRGTSLTIQCQVDSQVTMMFWYRQQPGQSLTLIATANQGSEATYESGFVIDKFPISRPNLTFSTLTVSNMSPEDSSIYLCNVSSRRTQETQYFGPGTRLLVL.

This clonotype appeared many times. The chain employs TRBV5-1 and TRBJ1-5; D may be TRBD1 (6 bases). The CDR3 spans 13 residues. Trimming cost V 2 bases and J 5 bases, with 8 bases left between them. Germline V gene lookup returns CDR1 SGHRS and CDR2 YFSETQ. CDR3 bases: TGCGCCAGCAGCTTCGAGGGGGATCAGCCCCAGCATTTT. Encoded protein: CASSFEGDQPQHF.

The CDR3 loop is CASSLAGWSEQYF. The CDR3 coding sequence is TGTGCCAGCAGCTTAGCGGGCTGGTCCGAGCAGTACTTC. This chain uses TRBV7-2 with TRBJ2-7; D ambiguous. Per the germline V gene, CDR1 is SGHTA and CDR2 is FQGNSA. Deletions cut 0 bases from V and 6 bases from J, with 9 bases between. The CDR3 is 13 residues long. The whole variable domain, filled in from reference TRBV7-2 and TRBJ2-7, reads GAGVSQSPSNKVTEKGKDVELRCDPISGHTALYWYRQSLGQGLEFLIYFQGNSAPDKSGLPSDRFSAERTGGSVSTLTIQRTQQEDSAVYLCASSLAGWSEQYFGPGTRLTVT.

The chain combines TRBV10-2 with TRBJ2-7, with D possibly matching TRBD1 (5 bases). CDR1 and CDR2 from the germline V gene are WSHSY and SAAADI. This CDR3 comprises 13 residues. V lost 7 bases and J 3 bases, leaving 13 bases between the germline ends. The CDR3 DNA is TGCGCCAGCAAGGGGCAGGGCGGCTACGAGCAGTACTTC. Its protein is CASKGQGGYEQYF.

This chain joins TRBV20-1 and TRBJ1-5; a weak D match, TRBD1 (6 bases). V shed 3 bases and J shed 9 bases, with 21 bases lying between them. Germline V gene sequence: CDR1 DFQATT, CDR2 SNEGSKA (reference sequence). CDR3 length: 15 amino acids. The chain's CDR3 is CSASFGGQWDRPQHF. The CDR3 DNA follows: TGCAGTGCTAGTTTCGGGGGGCAATGGGATCGGCCCCAGCATTTT.

The gene calls are TRBV15 and TRBJ1-5; D not resolved. V lost 4 bases and J 3 bases, leaving 10 bases between the germline ends. Germline V gene sequence: CDR1 LNHNV, CDR2 YYDKDF (reference sequence). The length of the CDR3 is 14 residues. CDR3: CATSTHASNQPQHF. For the CDR3, the DNA is TGTGCCACCAGCACTCACGCCTCCAATCAGCCCCAGCATTTT.

The chain couples TRBV29-1 to TRBJ1-5; 7 bases agree with TRBD1. Germline CDR1 reads SQVTM; CDR2 reads ANQGSEA. J was trimmed by 5 bases and V by 4 bases; bases with no gene match: 5. The CDR3 spans 13 residues. CDR3 in amino acids: CSVGQGGDQPQHF. The CDR3 DNA sequence: TGCAGCGTTGGACAGGGAGGGGATCAGCCCCAGCATTTT.